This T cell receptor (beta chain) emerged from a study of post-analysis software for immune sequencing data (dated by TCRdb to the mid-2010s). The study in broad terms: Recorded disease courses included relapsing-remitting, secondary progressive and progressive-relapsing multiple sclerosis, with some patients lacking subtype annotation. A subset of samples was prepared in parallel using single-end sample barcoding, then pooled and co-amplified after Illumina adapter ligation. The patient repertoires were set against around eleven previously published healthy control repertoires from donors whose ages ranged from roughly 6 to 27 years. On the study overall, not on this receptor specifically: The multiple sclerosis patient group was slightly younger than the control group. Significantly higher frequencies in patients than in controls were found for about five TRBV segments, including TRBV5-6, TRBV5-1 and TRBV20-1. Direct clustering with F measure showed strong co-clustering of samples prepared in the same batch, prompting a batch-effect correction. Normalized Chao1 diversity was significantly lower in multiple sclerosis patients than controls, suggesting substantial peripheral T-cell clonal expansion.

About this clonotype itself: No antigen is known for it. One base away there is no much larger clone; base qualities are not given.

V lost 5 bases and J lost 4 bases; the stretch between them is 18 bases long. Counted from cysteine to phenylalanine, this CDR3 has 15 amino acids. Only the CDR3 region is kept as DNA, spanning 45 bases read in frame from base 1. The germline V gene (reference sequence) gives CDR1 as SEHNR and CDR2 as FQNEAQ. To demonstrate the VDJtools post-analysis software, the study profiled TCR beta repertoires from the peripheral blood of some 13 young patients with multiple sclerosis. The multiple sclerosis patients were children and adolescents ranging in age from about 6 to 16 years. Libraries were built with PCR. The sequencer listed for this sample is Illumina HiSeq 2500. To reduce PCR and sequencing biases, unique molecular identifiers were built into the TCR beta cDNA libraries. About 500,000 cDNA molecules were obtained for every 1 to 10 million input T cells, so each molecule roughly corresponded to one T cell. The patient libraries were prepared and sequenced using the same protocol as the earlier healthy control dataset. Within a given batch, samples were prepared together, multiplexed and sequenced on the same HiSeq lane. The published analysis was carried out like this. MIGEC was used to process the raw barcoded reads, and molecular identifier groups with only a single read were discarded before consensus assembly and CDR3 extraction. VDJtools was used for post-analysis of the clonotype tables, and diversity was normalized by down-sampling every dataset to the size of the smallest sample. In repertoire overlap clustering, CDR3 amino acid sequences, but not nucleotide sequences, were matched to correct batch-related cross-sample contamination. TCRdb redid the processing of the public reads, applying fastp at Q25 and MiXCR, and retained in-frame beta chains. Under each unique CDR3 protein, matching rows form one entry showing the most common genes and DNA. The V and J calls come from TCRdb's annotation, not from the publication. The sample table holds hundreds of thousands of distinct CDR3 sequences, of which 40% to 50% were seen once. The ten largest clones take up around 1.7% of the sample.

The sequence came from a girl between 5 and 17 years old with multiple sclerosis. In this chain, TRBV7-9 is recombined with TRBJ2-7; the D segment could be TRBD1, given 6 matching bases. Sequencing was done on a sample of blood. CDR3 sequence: CASSQLDRPYYEQYF. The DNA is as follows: TGTGCCAGCAGCCAGTTGGACAGACCTTATTACGAGCAGTACTTC.